Listed below are T cell receptor beta chains from one sample, sequenced in a study of identical twins. TCRdb reprocessed the 5' RACE reads with MiXCR, giving one entry per CDR3 protein. The profile shows 750,000 to 950,000 distinct CDR3 sequences, 10% to 15% of them singletons. In addition, the sample was reused for a study of yellow fever vaccine responses in identical twins.

Sequencing was performed on PBMCs. These receptors originate from a woman younger than 30 in good health. CDR3s include the opening cysteine and the closing phenylalanine or tryptophan. The D gene is left open where the match is weak. The listing skips clone size in some rows; elsewhere it reads once, few, many or a size class.

CDR3nt: TGCAGTGCTAGTGGTAGGAACAATGAGCAGTTCTTC
CDR3aa: CSASGRNNEQFF
j_gene: TRBJ2-1
abundance: .
len: 12
v_gene: TRBV20-1
d_gene: .

CDR3nt: TGTGCCAGCAGCAATATCAACACAGCTTACGAGCAGTACTTC
CDR3aa: CASSNINTAYEQYF
j_gene: TRBJ2-7
abundance: few
len: 14
v_gene: TRBV5-5
d_gene: .

CDR3nt: TGTGCCAGCAGTTCCGGGACTTTCAATGAGCAGTTCTTC
CDR3aa: CASSSGTFNEQFF
j_gene: TRBJ2-1
abundance: many
len: 13
v_gene: TRBV12-3/TRBV12-4
d_gene: .

CDR3nt: TGTGCCAGCAGTCCCCAGCCGGGGCCCGGGCTGTTTTTT
CDR3aa: CASSPQPGPGLFF
j_gene: TRBJ1-4
abundance: few
len: 13
v_gene: TRBV11-2
d_gene: .

CDR3nt: TGTGCCAGCAGCCTTGAGCGGGGGGGGCCAGATACGCAGTATTTT
CDR3aa: CASSLERGGPDTQYF
j_gene: TRBJ2-3
abundance: .
len: 15
v_gene: TRBV12-3/TRBV12-4
d_gene: TRBD2

CDR3nt: TGTGCCACCACCGGGACTTACTACAATGAGCAGTTCTTC
CDR3aa: CATTGTYYNEQFF
j_gene: TRBJ2-1
abundance: few
len: 13
v_gene: TRBV15
d_gene: .

CDR3nt: TGTGCCAGCAGCTTAACTAGCGGGGGGGGTTTCAATGAGCAGTTCTTC
CDR3aa: CASSLTSGGGFNEQFF
j_gene: TRBJ2-1
abundance: .
len: 16
v_gene: TRBV7-2
d_gene: TRBD2

CDR3nt: TGTGCCAGCAGCCCACCTGGTCGGAGCGGCACAGATACGCAGTATTTT
CDR3aa: CASSPPGRSGTDTQYF
j_gene: TRBJ2-3
abundance: few
len: 16
v_gene: TRBV9
d_gene: .

CDR3nt: TGTGCCAGCAGCCAAGTTCCGGGACTAGCGGGAAGCGGTGGGGACGGGGAGCAGTTCTTC
CDR3aa: CASSQVPGLAGSGGDGEQFF
j_gene: TRBJ2-1
abundance: few
len: 20
v_gene: TRBV3-1
d_gene: TRBD2

CDR3nt: TGTGCCACCAGTGGGAGCACAGATACGCAGTATTTT
CDR3aa: CATSGSTDTQYF
j_gene: TRBJ2-3
abundance: many
len: 12
v_gene: TRBV24-1
d_gene: .

CDR3nt: TGTGCCAGCAGTTTTGGCTGGGGGCCCCAGCATTTT
CDR3aa: CASSFGWGPQHF
j_gene: TRBJ1-5
abundance: many
len: 12
v_gene: TRBV12-3/TRBV12-4
d_gene: .

CDR3nt: TGCGCCAGCAGCTGGAGCGGGAGCTCCTACAATGAGCAGTTCTTC
CDR3aa: CASSWSGSSYNEQFF
j_gene: TRBJ2-1
abundance: .
len: 15
v_gene: TRBV5-1
d_gene: TRBD2

CDR3nt: TGTGCCAGCAGCGCCGGGCCGGGAGGGCCGTACGAGCAGTACTTC
CDR3aa: CASSAGPGGPYEQYF
j_gene: TRBJ2-7
abundance: .
len: 15
v_gene: TRBV9
d_gene: TRBD2

CDR3nt: TGTGCCAGCAGCTTAATTTGGGAGGGAAAGAACACTGAAGCTTTCTTT
CDR3aa: CASSLIWEGKNTEAFF
j_gene: TRBJ1-1
abundance: .
len: 16
v_gene: TRBV7-9
d_gene: .

CDR3nt: TGCGCCAGCAGCTTGGTTAGGGGACCTCAAGAGACCCAGTACTTC
CDR3aa: CASSLVRGPQETQYF
j_gene: TRBJ2-5
abundance: many
len: 15
v_gene: TRBV5-1
d_gene: .

CDR3nt: TGTGCCAGCAGCTCCCCAGGGTTGAACACTGAAGCTTTCTTT
CDR3aa: CASSSPGLNTEAFF
j_gene: TRBJ1-1
abundance: many
len: 14
v_gene: TRBV9
d_gene: .

CDR3nt: TGTGCCAGCAGATACGGGACTAGCGGAGGGGGGGATACGCAGTATTTT
CDR3aa: CASRYGTSGGGDTQYF
j_gene: TRBJ2-3
abundance: few
len: 16
v_gene: TRBV5-5
d_gene: TRBD2

CDR3nt: TGTGCCATCAGTGAGTCAGAGGGGATAAACACTGAAGCTTTCTTT
CDR3aa: CAISESEGINTEAFF
j_gene: TRBJ1-1
abundance: .
len: 15
v_gene: TRBV10-3
d_gene: .

CDR3nt: TGTGCCAGCACCTTGGGGGCTACCACGCGGAATGAGCAGTTCTTC
CDR3aa: CASTLGATTRNEQFF
j_gene: TRBJ2-1
abundance: .
len: 15
v_gene: TRBV12-3/TRBV12-4
d_gene: .

CDR3nt: TGTGCCAGCAGTGAAAGGGACAAAAAATCGGGTGGCTACACCTTC
CDR3aa: CASSERDKKSGGYTF
j_gene: TRBJ1-2
abundance: .
len: 15
v_gene: TRBV25-1
d_gene: .

CDR3nt: TGTGCCACCAGCAGGTCAGGGGGGCAGAGTGAGCAGTTCTTC
CDR3aa: CATSRSGGQSEQFF
j_gene: TRBJ2-1
abundance: few
len: 14
v_gene: TRBV15
d_gene: .

CDR3nt: TGCGCCAGCAGCCAACAAGGGACTAGAGGCAATGAGCAGTTCTTC
CDR3aa: CASSQQGTRGNEQFF
j_gene: TRBJ2-1
abundance: .
len: 15
v_gene: TRBV4-1
d_gene: TRBD2

CDR3nt: TGTGCCAGCAGCTTTGTGGCGGCCCGCACAGATACGCAGTATTTT
CDR3aa: CASSFVAARTDTQYF
j_gene: TRBJ2-3
abundance: few
len: 15
v_gene: TRBV7-3
d_gene: .

CDR3nt: TGTGCCAGCCACTCCGTCCGGGACAACTTCGCCAATGAGCAGTTCTTC
CDR3aa: CASHSVRDNFANEQFF
j_gene: TRBJ2-1
abundance: few
len: 16
v_gene: TRBV6-1
d_gene: .

CDR3nt: TGCAGCGTTGAGGACGGGGGGCCCCAGCATTTT
CDR3aa: CSVEDGGPQHF
j_gene: TRBJ1-5
abundance: few
len: 11
v_gene: TRBV29-1
d_gene: .

CDR3nt: TGCGCCAGCAGCTTGGCCCCGACAGGGGAGGTCACCGGGGAGCTGTTTTTT
CDR3aa: CASSLAPTGEVTGELFF
j_gene: TRBJ2-2
abundance: .
len: 17
v_gene: TRBV5-1
d_gene: TRBD1

CDR3nt: TGCGCCAGCAGCCCTTTTTTTCGGGGGGACACTGAAGCTTTCTTT
CDR3aa: CASSPFFRGDTEAFF
j_gene: TRBJ1-1
abundance: few
len: 15
v_gene: TRBV5-1
d_gene: .

CDR3nt: TGCGCCAGCAGCTTGGCCGTGCGGGCCTCGGGCAATGAGCAGTTCTTC
CDR3aa: CASSLAVRASGNEQFF
j_gene: TRBJ2-1
abundance: few
len: 16
v_gene: TRBV5-1
d_gene: .

CDR3nt: TGTGCCAGCAGTTATTCGGGCAGTAGGTTCCGGTCCGGCGATGAGCAGTTCTTC
CDR3aa: CASSYSGSRFRSGDEQFF
j_gene: TRBJ2-1
abundance: .
len: 18
v_gene: TRBV6-5
d_gene: .

CDR3nt: TGCAGTGCTAATAACAGGGTTTTAGGAGAGACCCAGTACTTC
CDR3aa: CSANNRVLGETQYF
j_gene: TRBJ2-5
abundance: few
len: 14
v_gene: TRBV20-1
d_gene: .

CDR3nt: TGTGCCACCAGTCCCCGAATGGGTCGGAGCTCCTATAATTCACCCCTCCACTTT
CDR3aa: CATSPRMGRSSYNSPLHF
j_gene: TRBJ1-6
abundance: few
len: 18
v_gene: TRBV15
d_gene: .

CDR3nt: TGCAGCGTTGCGATTGCGGGGGGTTCCTACAATGAGCAGTTCTTC
CDR3aa: CSVAIAGGSYNEQFF
j_gene: TRBJ2-1
abundance: few
len: 15
v_gene: TRBV29-1
d_gene: TRBD2

CDR3nt: TGTGCCACCAGTGATTCTCCCGGACTAGCGGGAGGAGAGCAGTTCTTC
CDR3aa: CATSDSPGLAGGEQFF
j_gene: TRBJ2-1
abundance: many
len: 16
v_gene: TRBV24-1
d_gene: TRBD2

CDR3nt: TGTGCCAGCATGAAGGTCGGGACGTCTGGCACTGAAGCTTTCTTT
CDR3aa: CASMKVGTSGTEAFF
j_gene: TRBJ1-1
abundance: .
len: 15
v_gene: TRBV6-1
d_gene: .

CDR3nt: TGCGCCAGCAGCACCACACAGGGGGGCAACACTGAAGCTTTCTTT
CDR3aa: CASSTTQGGNTEAFF
j_gene: TRBJ1-1
abundance: few
len: 15
v_gene: TRBV5-1
d_gene: TRBD1

CDR3nt: TGTGCCACCAGTGATTTGGACAGGGGGTCCGGGGAGCTGTTTTTT
CDR3aa: CATSDLDRGSGELFF
j_gene: TRBJ2-2
abundance: many
len: 15
v_gene: TRBV24-1
d_gene: TRBD1

CDR3nt: TGTGCCAGCAGTGACTCCAACAGGGGAGGAGGCTACACCTTC
CDR3aa: CASSDSNRGGGYTF
j_gene: TRBJ1-2
abundance: .
len: 14
v_gene: TRBV2
d_gene: TRBD1

CDR3nt: TGTGCCAGCAGCTCACGGGAGAGGTCCTACAATGAGCAGTTCTTC
CDR3aa: CASSSRERSYNEQFF
j_gene: TRBJ2-1
abundance: few
len: 15
v_gene: TRBV3-1
d_gene: .

CDR3nt: TGCGCCAGCAGCTTGGTGGGCAGGGGGGAAACTGAAGCTTTCTTT
CDR3aa: CASSLVGRGETEAFF
j_gene: TRBJ1-1
abundance: many
len: 15
v_gene: TRBV5-1
d_gene: TRBD1

CDR3nt: TGTGCCAGCAGCCAAGATCTGGGCGGGGGCCTGAACACCGGGGAGCTGTTTTTT
CDR3aa: CASSQDLGGGLNTGELFF
j_gene: TRBJ2-2
abundance: few
len: 18
v_gene: TRBV4-2
d_gene: .

CDR3nt: TGCGCCAGCAGCTTGGGCGGGAGCACGGCAGATACGCAGTATTTT
CDR3aa: CASSLGGSTADTQYF
j_gene: TRBJ2-3
abundance: few
len: 15
v_gene: TRBV5-1
d_gene: TRBD2

CDR3nt: TGTGCCACCAGGCTGGCCCCCGGGACAGGCGCAGATACGCAGTATTTT
CDR3aa: CATRLAPGTGADTQYF
j_gene: TRBJ2-3
abundance: .
len: 16
v_gene: TRBV15
d_gene: TRBD1

CDR3nt: TGTGCCAGCAGCTTAACCAGGGAGGGTGGGACTTTCTTT
CDR3aa: CASSLTREGGTFF
j_gene: TRBJ1-1
abundance: .
len: 13
v_gene: TRBV7-2
d_gene: .

CDR3nt: TGTGCCACCAGCAGAGTCCCTGACACTTACAATGAGCAGTTCTTC
CDR3aa: CATSRVPDTYNEQFF
j_gene: TRBJ2-1
abundance: .
len: 15
v_gene: TRBV15
d_gene: .

CDR3nt: TGTGCCAGCAGTTTATCCACTGTCGGCTACACTGAAGCTTTCTTT
CDR3aa: CASSLSTVGYTEAFF
j_gene: TRBJ1-1
abundance: many
len: 15
v_gene: TRBV12-3/TRBV12-4
d_gene: .

CDR3nt: TGCGCCAGCAAGATGAGAGGACACCCAGATACGCAGTATTTT
CDR3aa: CASKMRGHPDTQYF
j_gene: TRBJ2-3
abundance: few
len: 14
v_gene: TRBV5-1
d_gene: .

CDR3nt: .
CDR3aa: CASTPSDPGHPERKTVFF
j_gene: TRBJ1-4
abundance: .
len: 18
v_gene: TRBV23-1
d_gene: .

CDR3nt: TGTGCCAGCAGCTACGGGGGGCGATTCTACAATGAGCAGTTCTTC
CDR3aa: CASSYGGRFYNEQFF
j_gene: TRBJ2-1
abundance: .
len: 15
v_gene: TRBV7-9
d_gene: .

CDR3nt: TGCGCCAGCAGGGGCGCGGGGGGCGGCGAAAAACTGTTTTTT
CDR3aa: CASRGAGGGEKLFF
j_gene: TRBJ1-4
abundance: many
len: 14
v_gene: TRBV5-1
d_gene: .

CDR3nt: TGTGCCAGCACTCCTACGGGGCTCTCTGGGGCCAACGTCCTGACTTTC
CDR3aa: CASTPTGLSGANVLTF
j_gene: TRBJ2-6
abundance: few
len: 16
v_gene: TRBV12-3/TRBV12-4
d_gene: .